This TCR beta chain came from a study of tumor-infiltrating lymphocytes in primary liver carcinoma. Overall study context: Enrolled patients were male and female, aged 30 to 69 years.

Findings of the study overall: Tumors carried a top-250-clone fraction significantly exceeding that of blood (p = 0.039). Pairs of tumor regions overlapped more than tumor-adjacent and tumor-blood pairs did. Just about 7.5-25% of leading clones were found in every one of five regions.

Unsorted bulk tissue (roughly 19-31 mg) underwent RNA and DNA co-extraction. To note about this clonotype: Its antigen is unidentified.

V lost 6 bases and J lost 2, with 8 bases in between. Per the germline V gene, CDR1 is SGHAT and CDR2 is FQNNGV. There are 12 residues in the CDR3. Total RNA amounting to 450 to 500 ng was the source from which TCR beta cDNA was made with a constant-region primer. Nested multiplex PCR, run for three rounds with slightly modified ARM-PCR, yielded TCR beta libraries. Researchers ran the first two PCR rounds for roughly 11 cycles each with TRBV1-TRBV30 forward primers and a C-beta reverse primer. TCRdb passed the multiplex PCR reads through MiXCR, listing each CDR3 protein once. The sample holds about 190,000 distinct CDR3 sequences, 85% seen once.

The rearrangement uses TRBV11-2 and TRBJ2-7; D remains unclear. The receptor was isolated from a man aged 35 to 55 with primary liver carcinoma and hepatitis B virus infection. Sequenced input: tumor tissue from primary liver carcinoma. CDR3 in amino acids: CASSHGAYEQYF. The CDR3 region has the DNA TGTGCCAGCAGTCATGGGGCCTACGAGCAGTACTTC.